This TCR beta chain is from a study of blood T cell repertoires in COVID-19. Original analysis: Estimated nucleated cell counts came from reference gene primer amplification. Using immunoSEQ multiplex PCR, the repertoire was profiled, and TCRdb retains in-frame clones only, with some absent. The DNA gave D and trimming, while V, J and clone size come from that table. The data show 95,000 to 150,000 clones, 65% to 85% seen once. CDR1 and CDR2 from the germline V gene are LNHDA and SQIVND (reference sequence). J gave up 1 base and V 1 base, and 1 base lay outside the gene matches. The CDR3 is 15 residues long.

The sequence came from a woman aged 30 to 39 who had recovered from COVID-19. Sequencing input: PBMCs or T cells enriched from blood (not recorded which). The genes are TRBV19 and TRBJ1-5, with 7 bases lining up with TRBD1. The CDR3 loop is CASSIGGQSNQPQHF. The CDR3 nucleotides are TGTGCCAGTAGTATAGGGGGACAGAGCAATCAGCCCCAGCATTTT.